These 17 T cell receptor beta chains originate from one sample sequenced in a study of shared clonotypes between healthy human individuals. Naivety among CD8 cells was defined by CD45RO negativity and positive CCR7 selection, thereby excluding terminally differentiated effector memory CD45RA+ cells. Profiling relied on immunoSEQ multiplex PCR, and the TCRdb table lists in-frame clones only, not all of them. The table lists 550,000 to 600,000 clones, about 98% of them singletons. Sequenced: naive CD8+ T cells sorted from blood. Receptor source: a man younger than 40 in good health.

The rearrangement joins TRBV27 to TRBJ2-3; 11 nucleotides line up with TRBD2. This CDR3 is 17 amino acids long. Germline V gene sequence: CDR1 MNHEY, CDR2 SMNVEV (reference sequence). J lost 3 bases, V lost 2 bases, and 7 bases had no gene match. CDR3 sequence: CASSLPLAGGWTDTQYF. Written as DNA, the CDR3 is TGTGCCAGCAGTTTACCGTTAGCGGGAGGGTGGACAGATACGCAGTATTTT.

The V and J genes are TRBV7-9 and TRBJ1-4; D is unclear. CDR3 length: 18 residues. The germline V gene encodes CDR1 SEHNR and CDR2 FQNEAQ (reference sequence). The V end lost 2 bases, the J end lost 8 bases, and 24 bases lay between the germline ends. The CDR3 DNA reads as TGTGCCAGCAGCTTATCTGGGCTTGGATTGGGGTTCGGAGAAAAACTGTTTTTT. It codes for CASSLSGLGLGFGEKLFF.

This clone showed up just once. This chain uses TRBV27 with TRBJ2-7, with D possibly being TRBD2 (5 bases). V was cut by 6 bases and J by 2 bases, with 17 bases left in between. This CDR3 is built from 15 residues. Looked up from germline, CDR1 is MNHEY and CDR2 is SMNVEV (reference sequence). In nucleotides, the CDR3 is TGTGCCAGCAGCAAAGAAGAGGGTTTCACCTACGAGCAGTACTTC. Translating gives CASSKEEGFTYEQYF.

J is TRBJ1-2 and V is TRBV7-9, with 7 bases fitting TRBD1. CDR3 length equals 16 residues. The V and J ends lost 5 bases and 5 bases, in that order; junction bases with no gene match: 14. Germline V gives CDR1 SEHNR, CDR2 FQNEAQ (reference sequence). CDR3 in DNA: TGTGCCAGCAGCGCGTCCGGGACAGATAAACTATATGGCTACACCTTC. As protein: CASSASGTDKLYGYTF.

The V call is TRBV9, the J call TRBJ2-1; the D gene is possibly TRBD2 (7 bases). The germline gives CDR1 SGDLS, CDR2 YYNGEE. Trimming removed 0 bases at V and 7 bases at J, with 14 bases between. This CDR3 spans 15 amino acids. As DNA, the CDR3 is TGTGCCAGCAGCGTAGAGGGGGAGGGCCGAAATGAGCAGTTCTTC. Translating gives CASSVEGEGRNEQFF.

The chain employs TRBV7-9 and TRBJ2-7, with D unresolved. The germline CDR1 and CDR2 sequences are SEHNR and FQNEAQ (reference sequence). V lost 4 bases to trimming and J lost 2 bases, with 18 bases between them. The CDR3 runs to 16 residues. In DNA, the CDR3 is TGTGCCAGCAGCTCAAAGCTAGGTGTGGGTACCTACGAGCAGTACTTC. Protein sequence: CASSSKLGVGTYEQYF.

The chain couples TRBV28 to TRBJ1-1; TRBD1 matches 11 bases. This CDR3 region has 14 residues. CDR1 and CDR2 from the germline V gene are MDHEN and SYDVKM. The J segment lost 11 bases and the V segment lost 6 bases, leaving 11 bases of the junction unmatched. DNA of the CDR3: TGTGCCAGCAGCCAGGACGGACAGGGGGCCGGCGCTTTCTTT. Translating gives CASSQDGQGAGAFF.

The chain is built from TRBV4-1 and TRBJ1-1; the D is unclear. V dropped 1 base and J dropped 1 base, with 7 bases sitting between them. The CDR3 covers 14 residues. Germline V gene data show CDR1 as MGHRA and CDR2 as YSYEKL. CDR3 sequence: CASSQGEGNTEAFF. The CDR3 coding sequence is TGCGCCAGCAGCCAAGGGGAGGGGAACACTGAAGCTTTCTTT.

The rearrangement links TRBV6-5 to TRBJ2-7, with TRBD1 matching 7 bases. Germline V lookup: CDR1 MNHEY, CDR2 SVGAGI. Trimming removed 5 bases from V and 2 bases from J; junction bases left unmatched: 9. This CDR3 spans 15 amino acids. The DNA of the CDR3 is TGTGCCAGCAGTCAAACCACCGGGACAGCCTACGAGCAGTACTTC. As protein: CASSQTTGTAYEQYF.

The V gene is TRBV27, the J gene TRBJ2-7; 7 nucleotides align to TRBD2. CDR3 size: 15 residues. J was trimmed by 0 bases and V by 4 bases; bases with no gene match: 6. Germline-derived CDR1 and CDR2 are MNHEY and SMNVEV (reference sequence). The CDR3 region has the DNA TGTGCCAGCAGTTATACTAGCGCCAGCTCCTACGAGCAGTACTTC. It yields the protein CASSYTSASSYEQYF.

V usage is TRBV9 and J usage is TRBJ1-4; 12 bases are shared with TRBD1. CDR1 and CDR2 (germline): SGDLS, YYNGEE. The CDR3 consists of 16 residues. V lost 4 bases to trimming and J lost 3 bases; unmatched junction nucleotides: 4. CDR3 sequence: CASSPGTGGSNEKLFF. CDR3 in DNA: TGTGCCAGCAGCCCCGGGACAGGGGGCTCTAATGAAAAACTGTTTTTT.

V usage is TRBV5-4 and J usage is TRBJ2-7; possibly TRBD1 for D (6 bases). This CDR3 is built from 14 residues. The germline V gene encodes CDR1 SGHNT and CDR2 YYREEE (reference sequence). Deletions cut 4 bases from V and 2 bases from J, with 13 bases between. This CDR3 reads CASSQVGHTYEQYF. The CDR3 DNA is TGTGCCAGCAGCCAGGTGGGACACACCTACGAGCAGTACTTC. The full variable domain, in which reference TRBV5-4 and TRBJ2-7 provide the parts outside the CDR3, is ETGVTQSPTHLIKTRGQQVTLRCSSQSGHNTVSWYQQALGQGPQFIFQYYREEENGRGNFPPRFSGLQFPNYSSELNVNALELDDSALYLCASSQVGHTYEQYFGPGTRLTVT.

J is TRBJ2-3 and V is TRBV7-9; TRBD2 matches at 7 bases. From germline, CDR1 is SEHNR and CDR2 FQNEAQ (reference sequence). V lost 2 bases, J lost 7 bases, and 18 bases stayed unmatched. The CDR3 has 18 amino acids. CDR3 DNA sequence: TGTGCCAGCAGCTTACCCGGGAGGACCTCAATCGGACTTTATACGCAGTATTTT. Amino acids: CASSLPGRTSIGLYTQYF.

The rearrangement uses TRBV27 and TRBJ2-7, with D possibly matching TRBD2 (5 bases). CDR1 is MNHEY, CDR2 SMNVEV, per germline (reference sequence). The CDR3 sequence is 13 residues long. The ends were cut back, 8 bases at V and 2 bases at J, with 13 bases in the middle. In DNA form, the CDR3 reads TGTGCCAGCGGCGACGGAGGCCCCTACGAGCAGTACTTC. Translated, it gives CASGDGGPYEQYF.

The genes are TRBV7-9 and TRBJ2-3; 7 bases are shared with TRBD1. The V and J ends lost 5 bases and 4 bases, in that order; junction bases with no gene match: 9. The CDR3 totals 15 residues. Germline assignment: CDR1 SEHNR and CDR2 FQNEAQ (reference sequence). The CDR3 DNA sequence: TGTGCCAGCAGCGATCTAGTAGGGGGCGCAGATACGCAGTATTTT. It translates to CASSDLVGGADTQYF.

The rearrangement links TRBV5-6 to TRBJ1-2; no clear D gene. CDR1 and CDR2 from the germline V gene are SGHDT and YYEEEE. V was trimmed by 3 bases and J by 0 bases, leaving 15 bases between them. This CDR3 comprises 16 residues. CDR3: CASSYGQDWANYGYTF. For the CDR3, the DNA is TGTGCCAGCAGCTACGGCCAGGATTGGGCTAACTATGGCTACACCTTC.

The chain combines TRBV7-9 with TRBJ2-7, with D hard to call. CDR1 is SEHNR and CDR2 is FQNEAQ in the germline V gene (reference sequence). The CDR3 sequence is 12 residues long. V gave up 3 bases and J gave up 3 bases, with 6 bases separating them. The CDR3 nucleotides read TGTGCCAGCAGCTTTATCGGCTACGAGCAGTACTTC. Encoded protein: CASSFIGYEQYF.